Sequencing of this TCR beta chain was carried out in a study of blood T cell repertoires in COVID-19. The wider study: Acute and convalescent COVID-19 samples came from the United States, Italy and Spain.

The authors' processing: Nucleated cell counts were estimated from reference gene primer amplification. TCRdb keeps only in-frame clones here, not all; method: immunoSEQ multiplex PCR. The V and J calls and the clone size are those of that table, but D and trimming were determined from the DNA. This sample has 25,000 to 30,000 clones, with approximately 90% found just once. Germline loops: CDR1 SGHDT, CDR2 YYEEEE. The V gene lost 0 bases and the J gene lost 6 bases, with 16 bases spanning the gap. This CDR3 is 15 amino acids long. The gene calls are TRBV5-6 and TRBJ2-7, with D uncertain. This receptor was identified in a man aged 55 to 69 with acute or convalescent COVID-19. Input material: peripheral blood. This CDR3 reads CASSLDPRDQVEQYF. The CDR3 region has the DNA TGTGCCAGCAGCTTGGACCCTCGAGATCAGGTCGAGCAGTACTTC.